These 7 T cell receptor beta chains were all obtained from the same sample, sequenced in a study of cytomegalovirus exposure and HLA in healthy donors. Vbeta (60) and Jbeta (13) primers were used in the PCR. Generated by immunoSEQ multiplex PCR, the TCRdb table keeps only in-frame clones and is missing some. The sample totals about 190,000 clones; its top ten clones hold less than 1%. Sequencing was carried out using PBMCs. Receptor source: a woman aged 25 to 39 in good health and CMV-seropositive.

The chain links TRBV6-5 to TRBJ1-5, with a weak D call TRBD1 (6 bases). This CDR3 is 15 amino acids long. Germline loops: CDR1 MNHEY, CDR2 SVGAGI. V dropped 6 bases and J dropped 3 bases, with 15 bases sitting between them. The CDR3 loop is CASSVLQGSNQPQHF. CDR3 DNA: TGTGCCAGCAGCGTCCTACAGGGATCCAATCAGCCCCAGCATTTT.

This chain links TRBV20-1 with TRBJ2-1; 8 nucleotides match TRBD1. The CDR3 loop spans 11 amino acids. Trimming removed 1 base from V and 15 bases from J; junction bases left unmatched: 5. Germline CDR1 DFQATT, CDR2 SNEGSKA (reference sequence). The CDR3 bases are TGCAGTGCTAGAGGCGACAGGGGATGGTTCTTC. Translating gives CSARGDRGWFF.

V usage is TRBV4-1 and J usage is TRBJ1-3; a weak D match, TRBD1 (5 bases). The CDR3 covers 11 residues. CDR1 and CDR2 (germline): MGHRA, YSYEKL. V lost 6 bases and J lost 9, with 9 bases in between. CDR3 in DNA: TGCGCCAGCAGTTCCGGGGGCACCATATATTTT. It codes for CASSSGGTIYF.

The rearrangement links TRBV13 to TRBJ1-2; TRBD1 agrees at 7 bases. J was trimmed by 6 bases and V by 4 bases; bases with no gene match: 8. The CDR3 sequence is 14 residues long. Germline V gives CDR1 PRHDT, CDR2 FYEKMQ (reference sequence). DNA of the CDR3: TGTGCCAGCAGCTCCCGGCAGGGGGTGCATGGCTACACCTTC. This translates into CASSSRQGVHGYTF.

The CDR3 sequence is CASSREAGLNTEAFF. CDR3 nucleotide sequence: TGTGCCAGCAGCCGGGAGGCGGGCCTGAACACTGAAGCTTTCTTT. V usage is TRBV4-2 and J usage is TRBJ1-1; D is ambiguous. This CDR3 is 15 amino acids long. V lost 4 bases, J lost 0 bases, and 12 bases lay in between. Germline CDR1 reads LGHNA; CDR2 reads YNFKEQ.

The chain employs TRBV7-6 and TRBJ2-7, with TRBD2 matching over 10 bases. Germline trimming cut 5 bases from V and 5 bases from J; bases unmatched to any gene: 6. The germline V gene encodes CDR1 SGHVS and CDR2 FNYEAQ. The CDR3 covers 14 residues. CDR3 coding DNA: TGTGCCAGCAGCCCCAGCGGGGGGGCCGACGAGCAGTACTTC. Amino acid sequence: CASSPSGGADEQYF.

The chain employs TRBV12-5 and TRBJ2-5; the D is unclear. V lost 9 bases and J 5 bases, leaving 16 bases between the germline ends. CDR3 length: 13 residues. Per the germline V gene, CDR1 is LGHNT and CDR2 is FRNRAP. CDR3 bases: TGTGCTAGCTCTACCCAGTGGCGGGAGACCCAGTACTTC. Its protein product is CASSTQWRETQYF. The full variable domain, completed using reference TRBV12-5 and TRBJ2-5, is DARVTQTPRHKVTEMGQEVTMRCQPILGHNTVFWYRQTMMQGLELLAYFRNRAPLDDSGMPKDRFSAEMPDATLATLKIQPSEPRDSAVYFCASSTQWRETQYFGPGTRLLVL.